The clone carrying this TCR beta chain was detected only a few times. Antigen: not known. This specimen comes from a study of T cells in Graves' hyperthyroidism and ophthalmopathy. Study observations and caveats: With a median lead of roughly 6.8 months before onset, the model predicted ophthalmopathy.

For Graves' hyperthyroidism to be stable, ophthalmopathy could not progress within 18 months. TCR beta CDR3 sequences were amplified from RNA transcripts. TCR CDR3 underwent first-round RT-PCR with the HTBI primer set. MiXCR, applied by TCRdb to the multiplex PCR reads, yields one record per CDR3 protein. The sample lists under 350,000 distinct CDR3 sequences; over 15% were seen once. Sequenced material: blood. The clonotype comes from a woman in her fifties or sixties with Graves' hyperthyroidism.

The CDR3, as DNA: TGTGCCAGCAGCTTAGATTACACCATTGAAGCTTTCTTT. Residues: CASSLDYTIEAFF. The rearrangement links TRBV7-2 to TRBJ1-1, with D unclear. The CDR3 runs 13 residues. Trimming removed 1 base from V and 7 bases from J, with 10 bases in between. Germline loops: CDR1 SGHTA, CDR2 FQGNSA.